This T cell receptor (beta chain) was captured by sequencing in a study of T-cell memory formation after mild COVID-19. With constant-segment primers, 5'RACE yielded cDNA libraries of TCR alpha and TCR beta that carried sample barcodes and UMIs. From the 5' RACE reads, TCRdb called clonotypes with MiXCR, one entry per CDR3 protein. The data contain approximately 500,000 distinct CDR3 sequences, around 27% of them singletons. In the case of this clonotype: Its specificity is unknown.

Whole-study findings and limits: Mostly located in CM and EM were contracting CD4+ clones, with contracting CD8+ clones located in EMRA. Researchers could not confirm that second-wave clones peaking on day 37 targeted SARS-CoV-2.

Germline V gene data show CDR1 as SGHVS and CDR2 as FNYEAQ. V lost 2 bases and J 3 bases, leaving 15 bases between the germline ends. This CDR3 is built from 16 residues. What was sequenced was PBMCs or a T cell subset sorted from them (not recorded which). This receptor was identified in an adult woman who had mild COVID-19 (a few samples of this study predate the infection). Cell type and time point are not known. The chain uses TRBV7-6 and TRBJ2-3, with D possibly being TRBD2 (6 bases). This chain's CDR3 is CASSLIMGGVTDTQYF. The CDR3 DNA reads TGTGCCAGCAGCTTAATCATGGGCGGGGTAACAGATACGCAGTATTTT. Using reference TRBV7-6 and TRBJ2-3 for the parts outside the CDR3, the full variable domain is GAGVSQSPRYKVTKRGQDVALRCDPISGHVSLYWYRQALGQGPEFLTYFNYEAQQDKSGLPNDRFSAERPEGSISTLTIQRTEQRDSAMYRCASSLIMGGVTDTQYFGPGTRLTVL.